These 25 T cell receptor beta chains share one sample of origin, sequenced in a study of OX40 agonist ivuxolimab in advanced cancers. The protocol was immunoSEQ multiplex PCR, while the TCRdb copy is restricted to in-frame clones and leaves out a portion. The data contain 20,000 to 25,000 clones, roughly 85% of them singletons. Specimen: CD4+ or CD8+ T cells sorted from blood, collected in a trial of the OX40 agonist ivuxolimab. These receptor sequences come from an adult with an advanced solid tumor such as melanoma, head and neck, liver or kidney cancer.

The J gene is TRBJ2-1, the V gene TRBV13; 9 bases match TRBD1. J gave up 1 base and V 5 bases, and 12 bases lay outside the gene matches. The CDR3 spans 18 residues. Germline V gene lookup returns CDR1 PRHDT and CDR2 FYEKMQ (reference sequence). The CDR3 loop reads CASSADRGEKDSYNEQFF. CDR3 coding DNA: TGTGCCAGCAGCGCGGACAGGGGCGAAAAGGATTCCTACAATGAGCAGTTCTTC.

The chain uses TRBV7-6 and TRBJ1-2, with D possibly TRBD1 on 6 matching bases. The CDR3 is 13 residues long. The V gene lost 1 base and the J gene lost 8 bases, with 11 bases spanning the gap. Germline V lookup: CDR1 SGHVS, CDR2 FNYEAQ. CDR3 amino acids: CASSLDGGGGYTF. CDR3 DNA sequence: TGTGCCAGCAGCTTAGACGGGGGCGGCGGCTACACCTTC.

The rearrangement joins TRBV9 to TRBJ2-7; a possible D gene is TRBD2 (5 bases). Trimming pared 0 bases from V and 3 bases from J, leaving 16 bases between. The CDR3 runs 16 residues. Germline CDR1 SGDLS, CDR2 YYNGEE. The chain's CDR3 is CASSVDTGRGYYEQYF. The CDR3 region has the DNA TGTGCCAGCAGCGTAGACACGGGGAGAGGGTACTACGAGCAGTACTTC.

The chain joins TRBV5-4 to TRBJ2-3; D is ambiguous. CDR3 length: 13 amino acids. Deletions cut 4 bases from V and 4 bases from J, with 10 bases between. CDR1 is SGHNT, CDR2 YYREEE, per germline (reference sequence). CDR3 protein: CASSAGAADTQYF. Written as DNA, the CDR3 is TGTGCCAGCAGCGCTGGTGCCGCAGATACGCAGTATTTT.

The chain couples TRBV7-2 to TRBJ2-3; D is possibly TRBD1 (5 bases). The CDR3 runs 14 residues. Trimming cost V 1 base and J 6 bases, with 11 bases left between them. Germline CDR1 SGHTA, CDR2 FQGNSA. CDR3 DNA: TGTGCCAGCAGCTTAGGGCCAGGGCAGGATACGCAGTATTTT. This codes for CASSLGPGQDTQYF.

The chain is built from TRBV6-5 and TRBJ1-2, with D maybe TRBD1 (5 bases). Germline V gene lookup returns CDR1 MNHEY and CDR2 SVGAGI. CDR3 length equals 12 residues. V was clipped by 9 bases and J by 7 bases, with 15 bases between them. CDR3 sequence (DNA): TGTGCCAGTTCCCTCGGGGGAGGTGGCTACACCTTC. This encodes CASSLGGGGYTF.

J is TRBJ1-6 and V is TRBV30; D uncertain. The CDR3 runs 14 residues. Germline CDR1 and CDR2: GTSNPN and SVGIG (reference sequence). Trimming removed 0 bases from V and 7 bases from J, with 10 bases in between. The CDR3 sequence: CAWSVGQSNSPLHF. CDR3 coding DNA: TGTGCCTGGAGTGTTGGCCAGTCAAATTCACCCCTCCACTTT.

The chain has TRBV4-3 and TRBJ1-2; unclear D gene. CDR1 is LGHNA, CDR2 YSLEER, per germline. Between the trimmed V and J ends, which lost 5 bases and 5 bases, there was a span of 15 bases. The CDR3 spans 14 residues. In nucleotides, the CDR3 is TGCGCCAGCAGCGCCATCGGTCTAGGGTATGGCTACACCTTC. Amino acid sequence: CASSAIGLGYGYTF.

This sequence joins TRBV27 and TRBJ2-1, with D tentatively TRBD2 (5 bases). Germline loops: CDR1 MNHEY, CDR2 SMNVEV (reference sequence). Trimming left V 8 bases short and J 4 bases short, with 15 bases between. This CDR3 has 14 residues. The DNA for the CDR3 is TGTGCCAGCTGCGAGGGCGGTTGGTACAATGAGCAGTTCTTC. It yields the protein CASCEGGWYNEQFF.

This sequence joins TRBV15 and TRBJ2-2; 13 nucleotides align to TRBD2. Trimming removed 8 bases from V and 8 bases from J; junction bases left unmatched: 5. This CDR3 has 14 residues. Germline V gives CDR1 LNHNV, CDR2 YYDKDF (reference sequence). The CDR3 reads CATSLAGGLGELFF. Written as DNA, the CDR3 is TGTGCCACCTCACTAGCGGGAGGGTTGGGGGAGCTGTTTTTT. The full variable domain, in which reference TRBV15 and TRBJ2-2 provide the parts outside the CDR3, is DAMVIQNPRYQVTQFGKPVTLSCSQTLNHNVMYWYQQKSSQAPKLLFHYYDKDFNNEADTPDNFQSRRPNTSFCFLDIRSPGLGDTAMYLCATSLAGGLGELFFGEGSRLTVL.

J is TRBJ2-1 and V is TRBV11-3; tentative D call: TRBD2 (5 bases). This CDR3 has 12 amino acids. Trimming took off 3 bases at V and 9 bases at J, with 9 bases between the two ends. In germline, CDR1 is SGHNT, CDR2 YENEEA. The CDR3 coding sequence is TGTGCCAGCAGCTTCGGGGAAAGTGAGCAGTTCTTC. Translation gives CASSFGESEQFF.

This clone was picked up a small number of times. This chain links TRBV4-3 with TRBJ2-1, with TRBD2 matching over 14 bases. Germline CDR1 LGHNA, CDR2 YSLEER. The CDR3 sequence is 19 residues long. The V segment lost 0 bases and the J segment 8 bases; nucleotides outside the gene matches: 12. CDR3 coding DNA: TGCGCCAGCAGCCAAGATTTGTTGACTAGCGGGGGGGCCTTAGATGAGCAGTTCTTC. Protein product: CASSQDLLTSGGALDEQFF.

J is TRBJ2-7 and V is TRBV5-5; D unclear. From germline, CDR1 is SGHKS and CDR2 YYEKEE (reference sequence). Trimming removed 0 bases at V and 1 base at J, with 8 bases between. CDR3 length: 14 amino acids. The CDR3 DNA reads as TGTGCCAGCAGCTTGGCCGGATCGTCCTACGAGCAGTACTTC. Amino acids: CASSLAGSSYEQYF.

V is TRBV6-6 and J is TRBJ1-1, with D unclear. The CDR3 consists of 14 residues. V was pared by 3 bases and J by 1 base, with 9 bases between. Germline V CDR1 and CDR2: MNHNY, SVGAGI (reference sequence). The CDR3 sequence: CASSYVGPNTEAFF. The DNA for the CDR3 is TGTGCCAGCAGTTATGTCGGACCGAACACTGAAGCTTTCTTT.

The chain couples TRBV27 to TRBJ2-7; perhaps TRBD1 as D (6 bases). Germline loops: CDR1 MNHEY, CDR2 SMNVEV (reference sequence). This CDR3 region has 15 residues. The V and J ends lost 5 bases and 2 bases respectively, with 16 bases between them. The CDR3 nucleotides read TGTGCCAGCAGTACACTCAGGGGCCCCACCTACGAGCAGTACTTC. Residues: CASSTLRGPTYEQYF.

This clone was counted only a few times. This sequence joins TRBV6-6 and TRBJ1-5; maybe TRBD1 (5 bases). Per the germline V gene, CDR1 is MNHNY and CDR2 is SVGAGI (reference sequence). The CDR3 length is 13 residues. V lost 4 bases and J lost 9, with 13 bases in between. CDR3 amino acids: CASSFRIGAPQHF. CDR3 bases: TGTGCCAGCAGTTTCAGGATAGGGGCGCCCCAGCATTTT.

In nucleotides, the CDR3 is TGCGCCAGCAAAGCTGGTCGGACTAGCGGTGAAAGCTCCTACAATGAGCAGTTCTTC. It is translated as CASKAGRTSGESSYNEQFF. This chain uses TRBV10-2 with TRBJ2-1, with 10 bases fitting TRBD2. The CDR3 consists of 19 residues. Trimming at V came to 7 bases and at J to 0 bases, leaving 15 bases not matched to a gene. CDR1 is WSHSY, CDR2 SAAADI, per germline.

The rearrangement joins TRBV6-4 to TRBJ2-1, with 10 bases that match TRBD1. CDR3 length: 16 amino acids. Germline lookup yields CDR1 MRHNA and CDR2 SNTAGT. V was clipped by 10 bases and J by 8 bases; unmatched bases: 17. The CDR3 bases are TGTGCCAAACTTCCACCGGGACAGGGGATTTTCGATGAGCAGTTCTTC. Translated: CAKLPPGQGIFDEQFF.

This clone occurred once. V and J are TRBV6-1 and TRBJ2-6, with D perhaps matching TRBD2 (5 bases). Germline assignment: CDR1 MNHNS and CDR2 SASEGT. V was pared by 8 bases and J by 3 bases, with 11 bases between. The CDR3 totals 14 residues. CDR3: CASRPGFGANVLTF. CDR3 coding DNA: TGTGCCAGCCGACCGGGGTTTGGGGCCAACGTCCTGACTTTC.

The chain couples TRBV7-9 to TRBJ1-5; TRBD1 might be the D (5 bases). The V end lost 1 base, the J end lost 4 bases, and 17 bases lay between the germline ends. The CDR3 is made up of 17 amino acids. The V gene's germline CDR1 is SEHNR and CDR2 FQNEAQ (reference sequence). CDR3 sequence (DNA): TGTGCCAGCAGCTTAGTTCAGGGTAAGGAAGGGAATCAGCCCCAGCATTTT. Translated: CASSLVQGKEGNQPQHF.

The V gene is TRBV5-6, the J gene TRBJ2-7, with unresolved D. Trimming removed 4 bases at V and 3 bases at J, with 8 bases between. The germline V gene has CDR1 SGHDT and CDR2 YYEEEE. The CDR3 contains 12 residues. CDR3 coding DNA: TGTGCCAGCAGCAAGGTCAGCTACGAGCAGTACTTC. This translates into CASSKVSYEQYF.

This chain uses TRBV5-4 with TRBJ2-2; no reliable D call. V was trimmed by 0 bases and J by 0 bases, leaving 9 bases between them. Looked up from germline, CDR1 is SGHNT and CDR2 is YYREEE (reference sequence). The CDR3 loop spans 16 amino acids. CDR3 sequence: CASSLVGLANTGELFF. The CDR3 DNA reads TGTGCCAGCAGCTTGGTAGGCCTAGCGAACACCGGGGAGCTGTTTTTT.

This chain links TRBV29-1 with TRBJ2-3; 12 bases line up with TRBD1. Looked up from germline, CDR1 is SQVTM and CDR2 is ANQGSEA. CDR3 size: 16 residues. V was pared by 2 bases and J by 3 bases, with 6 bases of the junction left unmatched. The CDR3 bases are TGCAGCGTTGAATGGGACAGGGGGCGCCGAACAGATACGCAGTATTTT. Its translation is CSVEWDRGRRTDTQYF.

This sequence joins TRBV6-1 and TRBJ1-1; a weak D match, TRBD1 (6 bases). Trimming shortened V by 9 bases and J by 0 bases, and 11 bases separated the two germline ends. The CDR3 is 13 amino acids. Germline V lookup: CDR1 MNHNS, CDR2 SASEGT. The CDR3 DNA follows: TGTGCCAGTCCCCAGGGGATGAACACTGAAGCTTTCTTT. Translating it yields CASPQGMNTEAFF.

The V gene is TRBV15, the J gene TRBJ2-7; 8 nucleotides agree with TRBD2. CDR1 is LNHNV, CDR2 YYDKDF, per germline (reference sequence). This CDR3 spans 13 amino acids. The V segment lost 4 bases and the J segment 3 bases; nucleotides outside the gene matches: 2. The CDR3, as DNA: TGTGCCACCAGCAAAGCGGGAGACTACGAGCAGTACTTC. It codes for CATSKAGDYEQYF.